The source of this T cell receptor (beta chain) is a study of tumor-infiltrating lymphocytes in primary liver carcinoma (dated by TCRdb to 2016 to 2017). In terms of the full investigation: Of the five patients (three men and two women, aged 30 to 69 years), four had hepatocellular carcinoma and one had combined HCC and intrahepatic cholangiocarcinoma. The five patients had tumors staged T1-T3 N0M0, with maximum diameters ranging from roughly 4.2 to 11 cm. Each sample produced roughly 3.5 to 8 million productive TCRbeta reads, and read depth showed no significant difference between tissue types. Across five regions of each liver tumor, along with adjacent normal tissue and blood, the study brought together TCRbeta repertoire sequencing, expression microarrays and whole-exome sequencing. A total of some 35 specimens from 5 patients went through TCRbeta repertoire sequencing, namely 25 tumor regions, 5 adjacent noncancerous liver tissues and 5 peripheral blood samples. High reproducibility was observed for the technical replicate repertoires, with mean shared-clone rates around 0.89 and correlation coefficients above 0.98. Study-wide conclusions, independent of this receptor: Only the TCR beta chain was sequenced, which likely underestimates true repertoire diversity because unpaired alpha chains were not captured. Because the samples were bulk and unsorted, CD4+ and CD8+ T cell repertoires could not be compared. Compared with blood, tumors had a significantly larger share of the repertoire taken up by the top 250 clones (p = 0.039). Repertoire overlap was found to be higher between tumor regions (mean around 35%) than between tumor-adjacent (roughly 17%) or tumor-blood (about 15%) pairs, consistent with antigen-driven expansion. With just four to six patients in the study, the authors point out that the findings should be validated in a larger study.

Total RNA and DNA were co-extracted without cell sorting from approximately 20-30 mg of bulk tissue using the AllPrep DNA/RNA mini kit. Surgical resection was performed in China between 2015 and 2016 on five or six patients with histopathologically diagnosed primary liver carcinoma. Patients had chronic HBV infection and were treatment-naive at sampling. Each fresh piece of tumor and adjacent tissue was cut in two, with one half stored in RNAlater at -80 degrees C and the other half sent for histology. For CDR1 and CDR2, the germline V gene lists MNHNS and SASEGT. Termini included, the CDR3 measures 14 amino acids. The entry retains the CDR3 DNA only, 42 bases that are in frame from base 1. Comments on this clonotype: No cognate antigen has been identified for it. The conserved final phenylalanine or tryptophan is absent from the CDR3, which likely points to a read error.

Using a constant-region primer and ProtoScript II reverse transcriptase, TCRbeta-specific cDNA was reverse-transcribed from 500 to 650 ng total RNA. Three nested multiplex PCR rounds, following a slightly modified ARM-PCR procedure, were used to build the TCRbeta libraries. Multiplex TRBV1-TRBV30 forward primers and a Cbeta reverse primer were used in the first two PCR rounds, each of which was run for roughly 10 cycles. Sample barcodes and Illumina adapters were added in a final 25-cycle PCR with Deep VentR polymerase. Before sequencing, amplicons between 200 and 500 bp were purified from gel using a QIAquick gel extraction kit. TCRbeta amplicons were sequenced on an Illumina HiSeq 2500 with 250-bp paired-end reads. The study's own analysis went as follows. Quality trimming of reads was performed with Trimmomatic v0.33, and paired reads were merged with FLASH v1.2.11 so that full CDR3 sequences could be recovered. V, D and J germline segments were assigned to the rearranged TCRbeta sequences using MiGEC v1.2.1b. Clonotype statistics and Shannon-Wiener diversity indices were calculated with VDJtools v1.0.0. To reduce sampling bias, subsequent analyses other than the diversity analysis used only the 250 most abundant clonotypes in each sample. TCRdb took the public reads, trimmed them with fastp at Q25, ran MiXCR for clone calling and kept in-frame beta chains. Each CDR3 protein gets just one entry, which takes the most common genes and DNA from the rows behind it. The V and J calls were determined by TCRdb, not by the authors. This sample lists under 150,000 distinct CDR3 sequences; about two thirds were detected once. Jointly, the top ten make up 8.1% of the sample.

The sequenced material came from tumor-adjacent normal liver tissue. The TCR sequence derives from a woman aged 55 to 70 with primary liver carcinoma and hepatitis B virus infection. Recombination joined TRBV6-1 with TRBJ1-1; 11 of the junction bases match TRBD1. The CDR3 loop reads CVSSARTGGGEAFY. The sequence in DNA is TGTGTCAGCAGTGCGAGGACAGGGGGCGGTGAAGCTTTCTAT.